The 14 T cell receptor beta chains presented below share a single source sample, sequenced in a study of T-cell reconstitution after alpha-beta-depleted transplantation in children. Unique molecular identifiers were built into the TCRbeta library. TCRdb reanalysed the PCR reads using MiXCR and keeps one entry per CDR3 protein. The data hold nearly 400,000 distinct CDR3 sequences, with approximately 20% observed a single time. Material: PBMCs from the stem cell graft donor, obtained from the stem cell graft. The receptors stem from a human donor who donated a stem cell graft to a child with acute myeloid leukemia.

This sequence joins TRBV29-1 and TRBJ2-1; 7 positions agree with TRBD2. This CDR3 region has 11 residues. Trimming at V came to 4 bases and at J to 7 bases, leaving 1 base not matched to a gene. Germline V gives CDR1 SQVTM, CDR2 ANQGSEA. The CDR3 sequence is CSVGGGNEQFF. The CDR3 bases are TGCAGCGTTGGGGGGGGGAATGAGCAGTTCTTC.

This chain connects TRBV28 to TRBJ2-7; D is perhaps TRBD1 (6 bases). Germline CDR1 reads MDHEN; CDR2 reads SYDVKM. Trimming pared 3 bases from V and 2 bases from J, leaving 17 bases between. The CDR3 runs to 16 residues. The CDR3 sequence is CASSFRDTFNTYEQYF. CDR3 bases: TGTGCCAGCAGTTTCAGGGACACCTTCAACACCTACGAGCAGTACTTC.

This clonotype was detected ten times or more. The V and J genes are TRBV29-1 and TRBJ1-3; no clear D. Trimming removed 1 base at V and 0 bases at J, with 7 bases between. Germline V CDR1 and CDR2: SQVTM, ANQGSEA. This CDR3 comprises 14 residues. CDR3 sequence (DNA): TGCAGCGTTGAAGGCATCCTCTCTGGAAACACCATATATTTT. Its translation is CSVEGILSGNTIYF.

This clonotype was picked up a small number of times. The genes are TRBV4-3 and TRBJ2-2, with D perhaps TRBD1 or TRBD2 (5 bases each). The CDR3 loop spans 15 amino acids. V gave up 2 bases and J gave up 2 bases, with 9 bases separating them. Germline lookup yields CDR1 LGHNA and CDR2 YSLEER. In nucleotides, the CDR3 is TGCGCCAGCAGCCAAAGGGACCCCAACACCGGGGAGCTGTTTTTT. It is translated as CASSQRDPNTGELFF.

This clonotype was seen more than once but under ten times. This chain joins TRBV6-4 and TRBJ2-1; the D gene is possibly TRBD2 (6 bases). This CDR3 has 13 residues. V was clipped by 5 bases and J by 13 bases, with 18 bases between them. Germline CDR1 and CDR2: MRHNA and SNTAGT. The CDR3 spells CASSLRDSTRQFF. CDR3 bases: TGTGCCAGCAGTCTACGGGACTCCACTAGACAGTTCTTC.

This clonotype occurred many times. This chain joins TRBV12-3 or TRBV12-4 and TRBJ1-1; D remains unclear. The V end was cut by 5 bases, the J end by 5 bases, with 6 bases between. This CDR3 is 11 amino acids long. In DNA, the CDR3 is TGTGCCAGCAGTCTCACGACTGAAGCTTTCTTT. This codes for CASSLTTEAFF.

This clonotype has a handful of counts. The chain has TRBV6-2 or TRBV6-3 and TRBJ2-1; D perhaps matches TRBD1 (6 bases). The CDR3 is made up of 14 amino acids. V was trimmed by 2 bases and J by 9 bases, leaving 14 bases between them. Germline CDR1 and CDR2: MNHEY and SVGEGT. The CDR3 reads CASSYGAGASEQFF. As DNA, the CDR3 is TGTGCCAGCAGTTACGGGGCAGGGGCGAGTGAGCAGTTCTTC.

Concerning this clonotype: One end of the junction is discordant with germline, which a read error may explain. J is TRBJ2-7 and V is TRBV20-1; TRBD2 might be the D (6 bases). CDR3 length equals 14 residues. Germline V gene sequence: CDR1 DFQATT, CDR2 SNEGSKA (reference sequence). The CDR3 bases are TGCAGTGCTAGACAACCGGGACTCACCACCCCTCGGGACTTC. This translates into CSARQPGLTTPRDF.

In its sample, this clonotype was seen a few times. The CDR3 region has the DNA TGTGCCAGCAGTTTTAACAGAAATAGCAATCAGCCCCAGCATTTT. Translated: CASSFNRNSNQPQHF. This rearrangement joins TRBV12-3 or TRBV12-4 to TRBJ1-5; D not resolved. The CDR3 has 15 amino acids. V was shortened by 3 bases and J by 0 bases, with 9 bases between the two germline ends.

This chain connects TRBV7-9 to TRBJ1-1, with 9 positions matching TRBD1. There are 14 residues in the CDR3. The V gene's germline CDR1 is SEHNR and CDR2 FQNEAQ (reference sequence). The J segment lost 3 bases and the V segment lost 5 bases, leaving 4 bases of the junction unmatched. In DNA form, the CDR3 reads TGTGCCAGCAGCCCATGGACAGGGGACACTGAAGCTTTCTTT. Translating it yields CASSPWTGDTEAFF.

The chain is built from TRBV29-1 and TRBJ2-7; D is undetermined. Trimming took off 0 bases at V and 3 bases at J, with 3 bases between the two ends. CDR3 size: 11 residues. Germline V lookup: CDR1 SQVTM, CDR2 ANQGSEA. The CDR3 bases are TGCAGCGTTGAAGAGCGCTACGAGCAGTACTTC. This sequence encodes CSVEERYEQYF.

The chain couples TRBV10-3 to TRBJ2-1; 7 bases are a match to TRBD1. The CDR3 loop spans 17 amino acids. Germline V lookup: CDR1 ENHRY, CDR2 SYGVKD. J gave up 2 bases and V 0 bases, and 7 bases lay outside the gene matches. The CDR3 region has the DNA TGTGCCATCAGTGAGTCAGCTGCAGGGGGTCCCTACAATGAGCAGTTCTTC. It is translated as CAISESAAGGPYNEQFF.

The J gene is TRBJ2-5, the V gene TRBV28; the match to TRBD2 covers 9 bases. The CDR3 totals 17 residues. CDR1 and CDR2 from the germline V gene are MDHEN and SYDVKM. With V trimmed by 1 base and J by 3 bases, 9 bases remained unmatched. Here the CDR3 DNA reads TGTGCCAGCAGTTTATTGCAGTCGGGCGGGAGGGAAGAGACCCAGTACTTC. It encodes CASSLLQSGGREETQYF.

The CDR3 nucleotides are TGCAGTGCTACGCACCATGACAGCCTTTCTATAGATGAGCAGTTCTTC. It translates to CSATHHDSLSIDEQFF. The J gene is TRBJ2-1, the V gene TRBV20-1; weak D call: TRBD1 (5 bases). The CDR3 covers 16 residues. The V gene lost 4 bases and the J gene lost 8 bases, with 24 bases spanning the gap. The germline V gene encodes CDR1 DFQATT and CDR2 SNEGSKA (reference sequence).